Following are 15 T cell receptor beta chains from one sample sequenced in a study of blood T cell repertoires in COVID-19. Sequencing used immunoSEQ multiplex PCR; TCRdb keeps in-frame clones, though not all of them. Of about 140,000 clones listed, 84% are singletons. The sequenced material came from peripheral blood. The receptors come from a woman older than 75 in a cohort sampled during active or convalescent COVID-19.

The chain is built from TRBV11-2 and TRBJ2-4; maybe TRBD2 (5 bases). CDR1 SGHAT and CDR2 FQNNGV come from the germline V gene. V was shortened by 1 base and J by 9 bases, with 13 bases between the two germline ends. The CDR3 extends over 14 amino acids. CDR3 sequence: CASSLGAGLLIQYF. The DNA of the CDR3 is TGTGCCAGCAGCTTAGGGGCGGGCCTACTCATTCAGTACTTC.

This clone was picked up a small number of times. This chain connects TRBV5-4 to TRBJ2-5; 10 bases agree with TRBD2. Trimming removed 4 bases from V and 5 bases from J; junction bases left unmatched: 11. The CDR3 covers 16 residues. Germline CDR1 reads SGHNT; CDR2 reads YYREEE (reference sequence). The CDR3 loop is CASSPGGTSARETQYF. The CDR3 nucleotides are TGTGCCAGCAGCCCCGGGGGGACTAGCGCCAGGGAGACCCAGTACTTC.

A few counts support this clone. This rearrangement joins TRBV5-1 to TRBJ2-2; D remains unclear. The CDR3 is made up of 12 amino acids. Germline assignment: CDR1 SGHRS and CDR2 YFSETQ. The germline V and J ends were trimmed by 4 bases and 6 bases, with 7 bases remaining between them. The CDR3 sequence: CASSPPSGELFF. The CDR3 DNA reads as TGCGCCAGCAGCCCCCCCTCCGGGGAGCTGTTTTTT.

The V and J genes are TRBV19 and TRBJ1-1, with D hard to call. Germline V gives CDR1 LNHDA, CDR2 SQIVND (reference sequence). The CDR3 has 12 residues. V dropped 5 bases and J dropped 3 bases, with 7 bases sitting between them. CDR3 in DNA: TGTGCCAGTAGTCCGAGGGACACTGAAGCTTTCTTT. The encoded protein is CASSPRDTEAFF.

The CDR3 sequence: CASSPRRGLETQYF. For the CDR3, the DNA is TGTGCCAGCAGCCCTCGTAGGGGGCTCGAGACCCAGTACTTC. The V call is TRBV11-2, the J call TRBJ2-5, with 7 bases that match TRBD1. From germline, CDR1 is SGHAT and CDR2 FQNNGV. V was clipped by 5 bases and J by 5 bases; unmatched bases: 8. The length of the CDR3 is 14 residues.

The CDR3 nucleotides are TGTGCCAGCAGTGGTCTGGGGACAGGGGGCGCGGCTTTCTTT. It codes for CASSGLGTGGAAFF. This chain joins TRBV25-1 and TRBJ1-1, with 12 bases identical to TRBD1. The J segment lost 11 bases and the V segment lost 4 bases, leaving 8 bases of the junction unmatched. Germline CDR1 and CDR2: MGHDK and SYGVNS. The CDR3 consists of 14 residues.

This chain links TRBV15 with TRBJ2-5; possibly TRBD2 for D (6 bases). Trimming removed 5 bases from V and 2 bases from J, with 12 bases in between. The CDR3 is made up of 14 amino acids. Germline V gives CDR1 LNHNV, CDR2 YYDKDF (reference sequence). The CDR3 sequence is CATSPTGLQETQYF. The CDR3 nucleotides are TGTGCCACCAGCCCGACTGGACTACAAGAGACCCAGTACTTC.

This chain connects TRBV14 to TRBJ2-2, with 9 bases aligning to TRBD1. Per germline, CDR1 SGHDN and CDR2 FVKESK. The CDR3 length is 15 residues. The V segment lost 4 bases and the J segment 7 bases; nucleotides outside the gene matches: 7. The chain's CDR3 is CASSRRDRAVGELFF. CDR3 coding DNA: TGTGCCAGCAGCCGTCGGGACAGGGCTGTCGGGGAGCTGTTTTTT.

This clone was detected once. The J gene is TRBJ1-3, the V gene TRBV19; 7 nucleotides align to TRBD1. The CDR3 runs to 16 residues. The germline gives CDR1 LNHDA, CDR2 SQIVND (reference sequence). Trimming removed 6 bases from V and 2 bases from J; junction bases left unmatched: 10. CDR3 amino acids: CASSPSGGRAGNTIYF. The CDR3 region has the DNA TGTGCCAGTAGCCCATCAGGGGGAAGGGCTGGAAACACCATATATTTT.

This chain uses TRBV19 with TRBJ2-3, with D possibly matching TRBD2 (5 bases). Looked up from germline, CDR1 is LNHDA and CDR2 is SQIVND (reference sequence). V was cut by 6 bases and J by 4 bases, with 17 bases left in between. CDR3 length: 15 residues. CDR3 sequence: CASSLSLMGADTQYF. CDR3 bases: TGTGCCAGTAGCCTGAGTCTAATGGGAGCAGATACGCAGTATTTT.

CDR3 protein: CASSPWDRAKNIQYF. CDR3 DNA sequence: TGTGCCAGCAGCCCGTGGGACAGGGCCAAAAACATTCAGTACTTC. The rearrangement joins TRBV7-9 to TRBJ2-4; 8 bases align to TRBD1. The germline CDR1 and CDR2 sequences are SEHNR and FQNEAQ (reference sequence). The CDR3 has 15 residues. The ends lost 5 bases at V and 1 base at J; junction bases unmatched: 4.

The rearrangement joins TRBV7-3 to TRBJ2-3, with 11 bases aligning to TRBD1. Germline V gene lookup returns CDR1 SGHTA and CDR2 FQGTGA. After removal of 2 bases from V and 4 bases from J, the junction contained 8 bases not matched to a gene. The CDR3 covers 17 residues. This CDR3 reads CASSLGTGGGFPDTQYF. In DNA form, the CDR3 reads TGTGCCAGCAGCTTAGGGACAGGGGGTGGATTTCCAGATACGCAGTATTTT.

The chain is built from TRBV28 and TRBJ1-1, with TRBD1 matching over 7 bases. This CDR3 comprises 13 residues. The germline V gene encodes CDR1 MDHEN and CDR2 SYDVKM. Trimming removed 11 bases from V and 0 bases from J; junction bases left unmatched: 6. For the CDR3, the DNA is TGTGCCTCAGGGGGTTCATTGAACACTGAAGCTTTCTTT. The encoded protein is CASGGSLNTEAFF.

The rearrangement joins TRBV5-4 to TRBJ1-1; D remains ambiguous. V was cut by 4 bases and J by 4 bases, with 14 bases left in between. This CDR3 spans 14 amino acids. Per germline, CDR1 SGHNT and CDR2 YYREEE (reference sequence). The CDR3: CASSPGARSTEAFF. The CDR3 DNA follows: TGTGCCAGCAGCCCGGGAGCACGGTCCACTGAAGCTTTCTTT.

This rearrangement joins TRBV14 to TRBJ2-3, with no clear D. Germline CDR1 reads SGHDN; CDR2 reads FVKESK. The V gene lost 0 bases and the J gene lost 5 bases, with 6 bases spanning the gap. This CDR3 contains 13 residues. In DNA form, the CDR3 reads TGTGCCAGCAGCCAAGAATTGAGAGATACGCAGTATTTT. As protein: CASSQELRDTQYF.